These 26 T cell receptor beta chains were all obtained from the same sample, sequenced in a study of CD8+ T cells in alopecia areata (dated by TCRdb to 2016 to 2019). The sample's time point label, in plain terms: 24 weeks on oral tofacitinib. The treatment or condition label, as the study defines it: oral pan-JAK inhibitor, 5-10 mg twice daily. Lesional scalp punch biopsies and peripheral blood were obtained from alopecia areata patients. To prepare the library, the immunoSEQ multiplex PCR assay was applied. RNA was extracted from all samples and reverse transcribed into cDNA as template for TCR sequencing. Not all clones reach the TCRdb copy of this immuneACCESS table, which keeps in-frame sequences only. Checked studies attribute under half of the gap to unresolved V genes and leave the rest unexplained. Across this sample there are around 3,500 clones, with approximately 69% seen only once. The top ten clonotypes cover 5.5% to 7% of the sample.

Sequences were derived from skin, sampled at week 24, from a patient treated with tofacitinib. All receptors derive from a human donor with alopecia areata.

This chain joins TRBV9 and TRBJ1-1; D remains ambiguous. This CDR3 contains 16 residues. V was trimmed by 4 bases and J by 0 bases, leaving 16 bases between them. CDR1 and CDR2 (germline): SGDLS, YYNGEE. Here the CDR3 reads CASSPALGGLNTEAFF. CDR3 DNA sequence: TGTGCCAGCAGCCCCGCACTGGGTGGCCTGAACACTGAAGCTTTCTTT.

In this sample, this clone turned up a few times. Other DNA sequences within the sample encode an identical CDR3. The chain's CDR3 is CSVETGDGSDTQYF. As DNA, the CDR3 is TGCAGCGTTGAGACAGGGGATGGGTCAGATACGCAGTATTTT. V and J are TRBV29-1 and TRBJ2-3; 8 bases are shared with TRBD1. The germline V gene has CDR1 SQVTM and CDR2 ANQGSEA. The CDR3 consists of 14 residues. Unmatched junction bases numbered 6, after V lost 3 bases and J lost 4 bases.

This chain connects TRBV9 to TRBJ2-7; 9 bases map to TRBD2. The germline V gene encodes CDR1 SGDLS and CDR2 YYNGEE. The length of the CDR3 is 16 residues. V trimming: 3 bases; J trimming: 3 bases; junction bases outside the gene matches: 10. CDR3 bases: TGTGCCAGCAGCGCAAGATCTAGCGGGGAATTCTACGAGCAGTACTTC. This gives the protein CASSARSSGEFYEQYF.

The chain links TRBV5-5 to TRBJ2-1; D tentatively reads TRBD1 or TRBD2 (5 bases each). Trimming shortened V by 5 bases and J by 14 bases, and 23 bases separated the two germline ends. This CDR3 comprises 14 residues. The germline V gene has CDR1 SGHKS and CDR2 YYEKEE (reference sequence). The CDR3 region has the DNA TGTGCCAGCAGAGGTCCGGGACCTTCGGCCAATGAGTTCTTC. Its protein product is CASRGPGPSANEFF.

The CDR3 protein is CASSLGGPTEAFF. The CDR3 coding sequence is TGTGCCAGCAGCTTAGGGGGGCCCACTGAAGCTTTCTTT. This rearrangement joins TRBV7-8 to TRBJ1-1; a weak D match, TRBD1 (6 bases). Germline assignment: CDR1 SGHVS and CDR2 FQNEAQ. The V end lost 1 base, the J end lost 4 bases, and 7 bases lay between the germline ends. The CDR3 covers 13 residues.

This clone has more than one count but fewer than ten. The chain employs TRBV29-1 and TRBJ1-4; D is ambiguous. V lost 5 bases and J 8 bases, leaving 18 bases between the germline ends. The length of the CDR3 is 14 residues. Germline CDR1 reads SQVTM; CDR2 reads ANQGSEA. The CDR3 DNA follows: TGCAGCGTTCGGCCCGGAATACGAGGAGAAAAACTGTTTTTT. Protein sequence: CSVRPGIRGEKLFF. Based on the CDR3 plus reference TRBV29-1 and TRBJ1-4, the full variable domain is SAVISQKPSRDICQRGTSLTIQCQVDSQVTMMFWYRQQPGQSLTLIATANQGSEATYESGFVIDKFPISRPNLTFSTLTVSNMSPEDSSIYLCSVRPGIRGEKLFFGSGTQLSVL.

The gene calls are TRBV16 and TRBJ1-2, with no clear D. The V and J ends lost 5 bases and 4 bases respectively, with 23 bases between them. The CDR3 sequence is 17 residues long. Germline loops: CDR1 KGHSY, CDR2 FQNENV. CDR3 in amino acids: CASSYNKVVRKSYGYTF. The CDR3 nucleotides read TGTGCCAGCAGCTACAACAAGGTCGTTAGAAAGAGCTATGGCTACACCTTC.

V usage is TRBV28 and J usage is TRBJ2-2; D is tentatively TRBD1 or TRBD2 (5 bases each). The CDR3 covers 17 residues. Germline CDR1 and CDR2: MDHEN and SYDVKM. V was shortened by 5 bases and J by 1 base, with 17 bases between the two germline ends. CDR3 sequence reads: CASSHPRGHENTGELFF. In nucleotides, the CDR3 is TGTGCCAGCAGTCACCCCCGGGGCCACGAGAACACCGGGGAGCTGTTTTTT. The complete variable domain, with remaining parts taken from reference TRBV28 and TRBJ2-2, reads DVKVTQSSRYLVKRTGEKVFLECVQDMDHENMFWYRQDPGLGLRLIYFSYDVKMKEKGDIPEGYSVSREKKERFSLILESASTNQTSMYLCASSHPRGHENTGELFFGEGSRLTVL.

The CDR3 loop reads CSVEDLVYTF. Here the CDR3 DNA reads TGCAGCGTTGAAGATCTGGTCTACACCTTC. V and J are TRBV29-1 and TRBJ1-2, with D unclear. Per the germline V gene, CDR1 is SQVTM and CDR2 is ANQGSEA. With 0 bases removed from V and 10 bases from J, the gap between germline ends came to 6 bases. This CDR3 is 10 amino acids long.

The chain combines TRBV4-2 with TRBJ1-2; 8 nucleotides match TRBD1. The CDR3 consists of 15 residues. Per the germline V gene, CDR1 is LGHNA and CDR2 is YNFKEQ. V lost 0 bases to trimming and J lost 6 bases; unmatched junction nucleotides: 6. In DNA, the CDR3 is TGTGCCAGCAGCCAAGATATATCACAGGGGGATGGCTACACCTTC. This sequence encodes CASSQDISQGDGYTF.

The chain couples TRBV5-4 to TRBJ2-5, with TRBD1 as a possible D gene (6 bases). Germline assignment: CDR1 SGHNT and CDR2 YYREEE (reference sequence). This CDR3 has 14 residues. Trimming stripped 6 bases from V and 6 bases from J, with 18 bases between. This CDR3 is CASTSDRRRKTQYF. The CDR3 DNA is TGTGCCAGCACTTCTGACAGGAGGAGGAAGACCCAGTACTTC.

The chain joins TRBV7-2 to TRBJ1-5, with 7 bases that match TRBD1. Germline CDR1 SGHTA, CDR2 FQGNSA. The CDR3 covers 15 residues. V lost 2 bases and J lost 3; bases outside the gene matches: 4. The chain's CDR3 is CASSLYRGDNQPQHF. Written as DNA, the CDR3 is TGTGCCAGCAGCTTATACAGGGGAGACAATCAGCCCCAGCATTTT. The full variable domain, with the rest looked up from reference TRBV7-2 and TRBJ1-5, is GAGVSQSPSNKVTEKGKDVELRCDPISGHTALYWYRQSLGQGLEFLIYFQGNSAPDKSGLPSDRFSAERTGGSVSTLTIQRTQQEDSAVYLCASSLYRGDNQPQHFGDGTRLSIL.

This clone was picked up a small number of times. The V and J genes are TRBV23-1 and TRBJ2-2, with a weak D call TRBD2 (6 bases). TRBV23-1 belongs to the ORF category, with a function that is uncertain. The V end was cut by 4 bases, the J end by 1 base, with 19 bases between. CDR3 length: 18 residues. The CDR3 here is CASSPPSRPGGNTGELFF. CDR3 in DNA: TGCGCCAGCAGTCCCCCCTCGAGGCCCGGGGGGAACACCGGGGAGCTGTTTTTT.

V gene TRBV18 combines with J gene TRBJ2-7; 8 bases are a match to TRBD2. The trim removed 1 base at V and 2 bases at J, leaving 1 base unmatched. Germline-derived CDR1 and CDR2 are KGHSH and LQKENI. The CDR3 sequence is 14 residues long. The CDR3 DNA sequence: TGTGCCAGCTCACCACGAGCGGGGGCCTACGAGCAGTACTTC. It specifies CASSPRAGAYEQYF.

The genes are TRBV19 and TRBJ2-2, with D possibly being TRBD2 (6 bases). CDR3 length equals 17 residues. V lost 0 bases and J 5 bases, leaving 16 bases between the germline ends. Germline-derived CDR1 and CDR2 are LNHDA and SQIVND (reference sequence). The CDR3 nucleotides are TGTGCCAGTAGTATAGAAGGGCTAGCGAGTAGTACCGGGGAGCTGTTTTTT. Its protein is CASSIEGLASSTGELFF.

CDR3 nucleotide sequence: TGCGCCAGCAGCCAAGACCCTTCTTCCGCGGATACGCAGTATTTT. It codes for CASSQDPSSADTQYF. V is TRBV4-1 and J is TRBJ2-3; D not resolved. From germline, CDR1 is MGHRA and CDR2 YSYEKL. The CDR3 loop spans 15 amino acids. Deletions cut 0 bases from V and 6 bases from J, with 13 bases between.

V usage is TRBV5-1 and J usage is TRBJ1-2; D is ambiguous. Trimming removed 0 bases from V and 5 bases from J, with 20 bases in between. CDR3 length: 17 amino acids. Germline assignment: CDR1 SGHRS and CDR2 YFSETQ. The CDR3 bases are TGCGCCAGCAGCTTGGAGGTCGGACGGAGACTATCATATGGCTACACCTTC. Translating gives CASSLEVGRRLSYGYTF.

As regards this clone: One end of the junction is discordant with germline, which a read error may explain. Additional DNA sequences in this sample encode the identical CDR3. This chain joins TRBV18 and TRBJ2-1, with 7 bases identical to TRBD1. The CDR3 consists of 17 residues. Germline CDR1 and CDR2: KGHSH and LQKENI. CDR3 sequence reads: CASSVEGGFGRNNEQFF. The CDR3 DNA reads TGCGCCAGCTCAGTTGAAGGGGGCTTCGGTCGGAACAATGAGCAGTTCTTC. The full variable domain, with the rest looked up from reference TRBV18 and TRBJ2-1, is NAGVMQNPRHLVRRRGQEARLRCSPMKGHSHVYWYRQLPEEGLKFMVYLQKENIIDESGMPKERFSAEFPKEGPSILRIQQVVRGDSAAYFCASSVEGGFGRNNEQFFGPGTRLTVL.

This clone is labeled as large. V gene TRBV7-2 combines with J gene TRBJ2-7; D possibly corresponds to TRBD1 (6 bases). The CDR3 spans 12 residues. Trimming removed 2 bases at V and 4 bases at J, with 6 bases between. Germline values: CDR1 SGHTA, CDR2 FQGNSA. In DNA form, the CDR3 reads TGTGCCAGCAGCTTACAGGGGTACGAGCAGTACTTC. As protein: CASSLQGYEQYF.

This clone occurred once. The gene calls are TRBV5-6 and TRBJ2-2; D not certain. Trimming pared 0 bases from V and 1 base from J, leaving 7 bases between. In germline, CDR1 is SGHDT, CDR2 YYEEEE. The CDR3 length is 15 residues. The CDR3 coding sequence is TGTGCCAGCAGCTTGGTTCTGTTGAACACCGGGGAGCTGTTTTTT. Protein: CASSLVLLNTGELFF.

The chain is built from TRBV6-1 and TRBJ1-1; weak D call: TRBD1 (5 bases). V gave up 8 bases and J gave up 8 bases, with 18 bases separating them. Germline assignment: CDR1 MNHNS and CDR2 SASEGT. The CDR3 totals 13 residues. The CDR3 coding sequence is TGTGCCAGCTGCGAGAAGGGACGCTTAGAAGCTTTCTTT. Protein sequence: CASCEKGRLEAFF.

This clone came up a few times. The V gene is TRBV9, the J gene TRBJ2-2; perhaps D is TRBD1 or TRBD2 (5 bases each). The germline V and J ends were trimmed by 2 bases and 3 bases, with 11 bases remaining between them. Germline CDR1 and CDR2: SGDLS and YYNGEE. This CDR3 contains 15 residues. The CDR3 loop reads CASSVDGTDTGELFF. CDR3 nucleotides: TGTGCCAGCAGCGTCGACGGGACGGACACCGGGGAGCTGTTTTTT.

The chain is built from TRBV27 and TRBJ2-1; D remains unclear. There are 12 residues in the CDR3. The germline CDR1 and CDR2 sequences are MNHEY and SMNVEV (reference sequence). Trimming stripped 5 bases from V and 9 bases from J, with 11 bases between. Written as DNA, the CDR3 is TGTGCCAGCAGTCCACTTAGTGGTGAGCAGTTCTTC. It is translated as CASSPLSGEQFF.

The rearrangement uses TRBV29-1 and TRBJ2-6, with 7 bases fitting TRBD1. The germline V gene has CDR1 SQVTM and CDR2 ANQGSEA. V trimming: 1 base; J trimming: 3 bases; junction bases outside the gene matches: 12. The CDR3 sequence is 18 residues long. CDR3 loop: CSVEAAQRGGYGANVLTF. CDR3 bases: TGCAGCGTTGAAGCCGCCCAGAGAGGGGGCTATGGGGCCAACGTCCTGACTTTC.

The chain joins TRBV5-1 to TRBJ1-2, with 9 bases fitting TRBD1. From germline, CDR1 is SGHRS and CDR2 YFSETQ. The junction had 2 bases not matched to a gene; V was cut back by 3 bases and J by 2 bases. The CDR3 contains 14 residues. This CDR3 reads CASSSGTGNYGYTF. The CDR3 bases are TGCGCCAGCAGCTCGGGGACAGGGAACTATGGCTACACCTTC.

The rearrangement uses TRBV2 and TRBJ2-3; D remains unclear. The CDR3 has 13 amino acids. CDR1 and CDR2 (germline): SNHLY, FYNNEI. Between the trimmed V and J ends, which lost 4 bases and 4 bases, there was a span of 9 bases. CDR3 region: CASSVFYSDTQYF. The CDR3 bases are TGTGCCAGCAGTGTGTTCTATTCAGATACGCAGTATTTT.